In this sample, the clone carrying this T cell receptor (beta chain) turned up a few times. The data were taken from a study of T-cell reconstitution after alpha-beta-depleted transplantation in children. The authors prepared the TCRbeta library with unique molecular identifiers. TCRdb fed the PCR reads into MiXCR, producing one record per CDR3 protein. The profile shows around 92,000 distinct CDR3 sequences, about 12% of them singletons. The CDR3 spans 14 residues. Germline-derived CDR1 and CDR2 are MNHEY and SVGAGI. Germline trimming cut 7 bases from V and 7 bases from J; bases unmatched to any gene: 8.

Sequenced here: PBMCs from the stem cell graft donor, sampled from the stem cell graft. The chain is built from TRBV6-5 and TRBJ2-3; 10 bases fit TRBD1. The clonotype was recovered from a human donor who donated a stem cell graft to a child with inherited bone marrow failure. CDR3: CASNPGQGGNTQYF. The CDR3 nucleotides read TGTGCCAGCAATCCAGGACAGGGGGGAAATACGCAGTATTTT.